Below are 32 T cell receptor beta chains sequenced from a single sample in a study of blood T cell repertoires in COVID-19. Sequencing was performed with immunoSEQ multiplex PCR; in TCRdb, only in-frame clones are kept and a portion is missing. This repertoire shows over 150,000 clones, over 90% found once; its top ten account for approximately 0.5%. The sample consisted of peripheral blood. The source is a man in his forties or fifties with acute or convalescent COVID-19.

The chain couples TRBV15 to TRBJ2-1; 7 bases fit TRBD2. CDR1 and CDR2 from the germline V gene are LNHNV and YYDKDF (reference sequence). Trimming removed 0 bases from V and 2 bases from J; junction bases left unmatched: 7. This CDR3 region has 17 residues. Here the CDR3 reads CATSRDLTGGTYNEQFF. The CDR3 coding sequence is TGTGCCACCAGCAGAGATTTGACGGGGGGAACCTACAATGAGCAGTTCTTC.

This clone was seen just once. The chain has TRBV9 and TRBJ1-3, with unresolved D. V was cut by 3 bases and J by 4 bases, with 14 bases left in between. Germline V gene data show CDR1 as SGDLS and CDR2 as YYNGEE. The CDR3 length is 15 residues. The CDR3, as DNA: TGTGCCAGCAGCGCCCAGCGGGCGAGGGGAAACACCATATATTTT. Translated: CASSAQRARGNTIYF.

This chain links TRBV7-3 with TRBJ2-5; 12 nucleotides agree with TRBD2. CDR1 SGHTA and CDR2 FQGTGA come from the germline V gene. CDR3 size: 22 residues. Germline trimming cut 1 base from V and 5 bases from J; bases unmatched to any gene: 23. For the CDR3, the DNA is TGTGCCAGCAGCTTAAAACCCCCCTCAGGCCGGACTAGCGGGAAGGTATTGGAGACCCAGTACTTC. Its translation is CASSLKPPSGRTSGKVLETQYF.

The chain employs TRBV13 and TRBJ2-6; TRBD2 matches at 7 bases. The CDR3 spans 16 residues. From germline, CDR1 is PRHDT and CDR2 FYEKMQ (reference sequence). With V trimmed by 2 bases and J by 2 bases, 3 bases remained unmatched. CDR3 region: CASSLRGVAGANVLTF. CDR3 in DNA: TGTGCCAGCAGCTTACGGGGGGTAGCTGGGGCCAACGTCCTGACTTTC.

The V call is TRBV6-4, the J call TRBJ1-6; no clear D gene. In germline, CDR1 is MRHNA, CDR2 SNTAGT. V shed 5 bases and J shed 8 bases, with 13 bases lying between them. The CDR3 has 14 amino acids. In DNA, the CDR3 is TGTGCCAGCAGTCAAGAGGGATGGGATTCACCCCTCCACTTT. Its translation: CASSQEGWDSPLHF.

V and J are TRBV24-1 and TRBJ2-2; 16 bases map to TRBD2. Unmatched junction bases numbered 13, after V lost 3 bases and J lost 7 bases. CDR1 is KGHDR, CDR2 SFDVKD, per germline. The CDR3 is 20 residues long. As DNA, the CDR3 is TGTGCCACCAGTGATCCGGGACTAGCGGGAGGGCTTTTAGGAGGCGGGGAGCTGTTTTTT. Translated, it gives CATSDPGLAGGLLGGGELFF.

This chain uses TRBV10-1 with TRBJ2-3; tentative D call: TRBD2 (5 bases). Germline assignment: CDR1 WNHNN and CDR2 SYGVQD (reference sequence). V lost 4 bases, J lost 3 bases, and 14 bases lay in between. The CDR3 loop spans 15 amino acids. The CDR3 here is CASSARFEGTDTQYF. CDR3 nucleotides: TGCGCCAGCAGTGCCAGGTTTGAGGGAACAGATACGCAGTATTTT.

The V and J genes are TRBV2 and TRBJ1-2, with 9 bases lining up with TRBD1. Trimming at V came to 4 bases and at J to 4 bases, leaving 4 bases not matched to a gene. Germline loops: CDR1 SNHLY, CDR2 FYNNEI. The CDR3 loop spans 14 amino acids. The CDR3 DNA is TGTGCCAGCAGTGGGACAGGGGCTCGCTATGGCTACACCTTC. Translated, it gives CASSGTGARYGYTF.

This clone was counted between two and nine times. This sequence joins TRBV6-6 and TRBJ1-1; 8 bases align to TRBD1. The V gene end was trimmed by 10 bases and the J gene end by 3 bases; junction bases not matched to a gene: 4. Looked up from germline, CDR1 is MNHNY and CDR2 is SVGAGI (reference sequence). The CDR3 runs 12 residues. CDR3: CATHRGDTEAFF. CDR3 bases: TGTGCCACCCACAGGGGGGACACTGAAGCTTTCTTT.

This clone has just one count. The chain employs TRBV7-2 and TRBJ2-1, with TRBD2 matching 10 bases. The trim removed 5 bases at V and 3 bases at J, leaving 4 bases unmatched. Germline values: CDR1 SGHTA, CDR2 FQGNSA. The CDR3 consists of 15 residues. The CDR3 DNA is TGTGCCAGCAGCCAACGGACTAGCGGCTACAATGAGCAGTTCTTC. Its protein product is CASSQRTSGYNEQFF.

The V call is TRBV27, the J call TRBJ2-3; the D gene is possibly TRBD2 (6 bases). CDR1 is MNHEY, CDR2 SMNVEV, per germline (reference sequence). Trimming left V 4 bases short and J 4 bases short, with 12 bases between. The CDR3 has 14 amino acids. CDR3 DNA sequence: TGTGCCAGCAGTTGGAGCGGGTTTCCAGATACGCAGTATTTT. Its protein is CASSWSGFPDTQYF.

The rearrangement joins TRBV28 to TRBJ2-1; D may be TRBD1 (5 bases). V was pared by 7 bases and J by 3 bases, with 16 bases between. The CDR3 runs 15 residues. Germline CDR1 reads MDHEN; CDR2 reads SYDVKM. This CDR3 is CASKTGFPVYNEQFF. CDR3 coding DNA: TGTGCCAGCAAAACAGGTTTCCCGGTCTACAATGAGCAGTTCTTC.

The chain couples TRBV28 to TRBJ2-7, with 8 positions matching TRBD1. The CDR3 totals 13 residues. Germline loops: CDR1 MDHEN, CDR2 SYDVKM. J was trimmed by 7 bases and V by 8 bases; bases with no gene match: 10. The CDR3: CASGKRDRWEQYF. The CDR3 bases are TGTGCCAGCGGAAAACGGGACAGGTGGGAGCAGTACTTC. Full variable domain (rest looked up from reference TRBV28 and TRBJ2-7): DVKVTQSSRYLVKRTGEKVFLECVQDMDHENMFWYRQDPGLGLRLIYFSYDVKMKEKGDIPEGYSVSREKKERFSLILESASTNQTSMYLCASGKRDRWEQYFGPGTRLTVT.

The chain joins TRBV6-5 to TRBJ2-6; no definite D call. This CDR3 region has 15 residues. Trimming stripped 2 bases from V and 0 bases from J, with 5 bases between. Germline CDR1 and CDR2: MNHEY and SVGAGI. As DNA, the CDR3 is TGTGCCAGCAGTTACGCCGGCTCTGGGGCCAACGTCCTGACTTTC. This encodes CASSYAGSGANVLTF.

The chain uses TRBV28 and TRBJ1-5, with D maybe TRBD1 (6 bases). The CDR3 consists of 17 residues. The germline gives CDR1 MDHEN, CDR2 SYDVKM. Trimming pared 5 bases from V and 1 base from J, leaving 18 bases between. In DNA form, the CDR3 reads TGTGCCAGCAGTCCCCGCCCCGGGACACAGAGCAATCAGCCCCAGCATTTT. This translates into CASSPRPGTQSNQPQHF.

The CDR3 reads CASSRGGEQFF. CDR3 DNA sequence: TGTGCCAGTAGTCGCGGGGGGGAGCAGTTCTTC. The V call is TRBV19, the J call TRBJ2-1; 8 bases match TRBD2. Germline trimming cut 5 bases from V and 10 bases from J; bases unmatched to any gene: 1. The CDR3 totals 11 residues. The germline gives CDR1 LNHDA, CDR2 SQIVND (reference sequence).

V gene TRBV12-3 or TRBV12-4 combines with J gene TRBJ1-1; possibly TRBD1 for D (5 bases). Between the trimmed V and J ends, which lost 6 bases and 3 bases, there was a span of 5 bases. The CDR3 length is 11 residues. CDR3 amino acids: CASSRDTEAFF. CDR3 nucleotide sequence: TGTGCCAGCAGCAGGGACACTGAAGCTTTCTTT.

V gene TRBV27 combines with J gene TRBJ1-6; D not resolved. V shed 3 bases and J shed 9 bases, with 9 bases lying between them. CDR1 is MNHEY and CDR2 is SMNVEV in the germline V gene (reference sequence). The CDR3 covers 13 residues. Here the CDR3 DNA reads TGTGCCAGCAGTTTCGAGAGGAGTTCACCCCTCCACTTT. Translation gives CASSFERSSPLHF.

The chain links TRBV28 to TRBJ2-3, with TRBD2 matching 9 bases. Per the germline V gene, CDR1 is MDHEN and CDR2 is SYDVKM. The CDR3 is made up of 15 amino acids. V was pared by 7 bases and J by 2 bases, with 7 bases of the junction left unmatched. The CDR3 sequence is CASNSGGRATDTQYF. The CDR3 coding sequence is TGTGCCAGCAACTCGGGCGGGAGGGCCACAGATACGCAGTATTTT.

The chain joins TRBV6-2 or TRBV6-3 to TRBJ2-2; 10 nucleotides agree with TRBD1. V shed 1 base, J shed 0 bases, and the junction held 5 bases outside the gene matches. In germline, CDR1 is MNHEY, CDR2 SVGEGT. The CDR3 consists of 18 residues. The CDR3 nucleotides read TGTGCCAGCAGTTACTTGGGACAGGGGATAACGAACACCGGGGAGCTGTTTTTT. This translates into CASSYLGQGITNTGELFF.

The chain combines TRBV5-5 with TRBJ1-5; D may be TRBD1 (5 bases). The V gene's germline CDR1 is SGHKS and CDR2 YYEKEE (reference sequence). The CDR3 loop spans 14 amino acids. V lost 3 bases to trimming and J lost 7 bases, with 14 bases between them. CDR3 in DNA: TGTGCCAGCAGCTCGATGCTAGGGGTCCAGCCCCAGCATTTT. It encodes CASSSMLGVQPQHF.

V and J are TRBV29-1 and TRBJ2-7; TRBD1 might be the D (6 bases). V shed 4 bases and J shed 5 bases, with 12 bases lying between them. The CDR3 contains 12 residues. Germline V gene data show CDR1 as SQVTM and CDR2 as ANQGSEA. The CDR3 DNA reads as TGCAGCGTTGTGGGGGCTGGGGACGAGCAGTACGTC. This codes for CSVVGAGDEQYV.

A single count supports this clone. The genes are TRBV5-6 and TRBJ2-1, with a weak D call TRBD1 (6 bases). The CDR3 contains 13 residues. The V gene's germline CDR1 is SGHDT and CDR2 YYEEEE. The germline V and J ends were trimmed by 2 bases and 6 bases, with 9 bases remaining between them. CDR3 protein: CASSFLQGNEQFF. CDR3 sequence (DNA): TGTGCCAGCAGCTTCTTACAGGGCAATGAGCAGTTCTTC.

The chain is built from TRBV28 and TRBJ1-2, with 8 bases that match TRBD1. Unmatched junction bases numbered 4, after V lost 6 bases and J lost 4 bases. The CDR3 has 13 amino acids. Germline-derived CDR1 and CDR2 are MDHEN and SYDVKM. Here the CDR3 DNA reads TGTGCCAGCAGAACCCAGGGGGCCTATGGCTACACCTTC. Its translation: CASRTQGAYGYTF.

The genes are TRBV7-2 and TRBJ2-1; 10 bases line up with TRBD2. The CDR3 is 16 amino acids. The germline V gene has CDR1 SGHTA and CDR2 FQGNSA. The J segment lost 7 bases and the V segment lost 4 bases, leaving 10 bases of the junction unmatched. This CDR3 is CASSSASGSWSNEQFF. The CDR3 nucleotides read TGTGCCAGCAGCTCAGCTAGCGGGAGTTGGTCTAATGAGCAGTTCTTC.

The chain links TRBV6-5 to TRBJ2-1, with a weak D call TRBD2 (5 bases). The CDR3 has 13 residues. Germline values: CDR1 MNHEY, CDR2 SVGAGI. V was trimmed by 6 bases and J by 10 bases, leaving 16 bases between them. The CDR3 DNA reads TGTGCCAGCAGAGCGAGCGGTGGTTTCGAGCAGTTCTTC. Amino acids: CASRASGGFEQFF.

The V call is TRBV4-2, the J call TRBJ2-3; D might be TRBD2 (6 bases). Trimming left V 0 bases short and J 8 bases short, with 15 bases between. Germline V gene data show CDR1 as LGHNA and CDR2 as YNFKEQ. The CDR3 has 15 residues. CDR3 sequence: CASSQDAGSFGTQYF. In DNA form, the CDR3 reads TGTGCCAGCAGCCAAGATGCGGGATCCTTCGGTACGCAGTATTTT.

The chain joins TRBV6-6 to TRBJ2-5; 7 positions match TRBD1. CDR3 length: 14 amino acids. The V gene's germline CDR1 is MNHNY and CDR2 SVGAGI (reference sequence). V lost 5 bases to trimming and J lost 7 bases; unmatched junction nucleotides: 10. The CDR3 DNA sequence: TGTGCCAGCAGTATGGACAGGTTTGATGGGACCCAGTACTTC. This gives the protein CASSMDRFDGTQYF.

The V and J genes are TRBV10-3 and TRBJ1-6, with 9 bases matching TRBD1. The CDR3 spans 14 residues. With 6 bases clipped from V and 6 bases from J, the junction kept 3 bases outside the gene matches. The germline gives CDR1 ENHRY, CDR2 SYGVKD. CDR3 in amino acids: CAISRQGGNSPLHF. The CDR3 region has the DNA TGTGCCATCAGCCGACAGGGGGGTAATTCACCCCTCCACTTT.

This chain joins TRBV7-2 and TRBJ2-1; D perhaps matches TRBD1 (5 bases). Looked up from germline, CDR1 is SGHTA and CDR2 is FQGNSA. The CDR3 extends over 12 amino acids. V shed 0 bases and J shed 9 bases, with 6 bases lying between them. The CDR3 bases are TGTGCCAGCAGCTTAGCGGGGCTTGAGCAGTTCTTC. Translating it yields CASSLAGLEQFF.

This chain's CDR3 is CARSKFGQRYEQYV. The CDR3 coding sequence is TGCGCCAGATCTAAATTTGGACAGAGATACGAGCAGTACGTC. The rearrangement joins TRBV23-1 to TRBJ2-7; tentatively, D is TRBD1 (6 bases). TRBV23-1 is recorded as an ORF, its role being uncertain. This CDR3 comprises 14 residues. V was pared by 9 bases and J by 4 bases, with 19 bases between.

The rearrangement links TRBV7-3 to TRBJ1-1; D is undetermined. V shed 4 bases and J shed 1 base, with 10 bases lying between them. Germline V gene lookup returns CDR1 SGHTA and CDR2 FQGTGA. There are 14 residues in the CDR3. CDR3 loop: CASSSGPGNTEAFF. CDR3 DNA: TGTGCCAGCAGCTCCGGTCCAGGGAACACTGAAGCTTTCTTT.